This is a list of T cell receptor beta chains from one sample in a study of beta chain features in type 1 diabetes. Clones were read by immunoSEQ multiplex PCR, and TCRdb kept only the in-frame ones, dropping some. The sample holds around 160,000 clones, around 50% seen once. The sequenced sample consisted of Tregs from blood. These receptors all stem from a man in his late teens or twenties in good health. Both conserved end residues are part of each CDR3. Each record gives: clone size, V gene, J gene, CDR3 protein. The size of a clone is reported for some rows only, either as once, few or many, or as a class for expanded clones.

clone_size: .
v_call: TRBV19
j_call: TRBJ1-1
cdr3_aa: CASTTRGGVSEAFF

clone_size: once
v_call: TRBV4-3
j_call: TRBJ2-7
cdr3_aa: CASSQDRQGGREQYF

clone_size: .
v_call: TRBV13
j_call: TRBJ2-7
cdr3_aa: CASSRGTYEQYF

clone_size: .
v_call: TRBV5-1
j_call: TRBJ2-7
cdr3_aa: CASSLDGGSVYEQYF

clone_size: .
v_call: TRBV10-3
j_call: TRBJ2-7
cdr3_aa: CAISEITPSYEQYF

clone_size: once
v_call: TRBV28
j_call: TRBJ1-6
cdr3_aa: CASRSGQADRRLHF

clone_size: few
v_call: TRBV6-6
j_call: TRBJ2-1
cdr3_aa: CASSYSGSGLTREQFF

clone_size: .
v_call: TRBV29-1
j_call: TRBJ1-5
cdr3_aa: CSTQTGGGQPQHF

clone_size: few
v_call: TRBV6-5
j_call: TRBJ1-2
cdr3_aa: CASSGRDRANYGYTF

clone_size: .
v_call: TRBV18
j_call: TRBJ2-2
cdr3_aa: CASSHSGQYNTGELFF

clone_size: few
v_call: TRBV13
j_call: .
cdr3_aa: CASSLVRLAGGPSYEQYF

clone_size: once
v_call: TRBV28
j_call: TRBJ2-3
cdr3_aa: CASSVRQGRFGDTQYF

clone_size: .
v_call: TRBV6-1
j_call: TRBJ1-1
cdr3_aa: CASSERPDRDSEAFF

clone_size: .
v_call: TRBV23-1
j_call: TRBJ2-1
cdr3_aa: CASSQFYLGRTPEAYNEQFF

clone_size: .
v_call: TRBV28
j_call: TRBJ1-2
cdr3_aa: CASSLGQGTGYTF

clone_size: .
v_call: TRBV29-1
j_call: TRBJ2-3
cdr3_aa: CSVGTADTQYF

clone_size: few
v_call: TRBV2
j_call: TRBJ2-3
cdr3_aa: CASKEDGLDTQYF

clone_size: .
v_call: TRBV28
j_call: TRBJ1-1
cdr3_aa: CASSLGQGGSTEAFF

clone_size: once
v_call: TRBV28
j_call: TRBJ1-4
cdr3_aa: CASSLSGLVGEKLFF

clone_size: .
v_call: TRBV11-1
j_call: TRBJ2-7
cdr3_aa: CASSWIRGSQGGEQYF

clone_size: once
v_call: TRBV5-6
j_call: TRBJ1-2
cdr3_aa: CASSPYELPNYGYTF

clone_size: .
v_call: TRBV11-1
j_call: TRBJ2-7
cdr3_aa: CASSLVGAGTPYEQYF

clone_size: .
v_call: TRBV7-2
j_call: TRBJ2-4
cdr3_aa: CASSLVGAGGAKNIQYF

clone_size: .
v_call: TRBV18
j_call: TRBJ2-2
cdr3_aa: CASSPRGTEGSGELFF

clone_size: .
v_call: TRBV30
j_call: TRBJ1-4
cdr3_aa: CAWSKQPNEKLFF

clone_size: .
v_call: TRBV2
j_call: TRBJ2-3
cdr3_aa: CASLSESGRIDTQYF

clone_size: .
v_call: TRBV19
j_call: TRBJ1-5
cdr3_aa: CASSIDLVHNQPQHF

clone_size: .
v_call: TRBV18
j_call: TRBJ2-2
cdr3_aa: CASSPRDTGELFF

clone_size: .
v_call: TRBV5-1
j_call: TRBJ2-1
cdr3_aa: CASSFSGRYNEQFF

clone_size: few
v_call: TRBV5-1
j_call: TRBJ2-1
cdr3_aa: CASSLILAGAYNEQFF

clone_size: few
v_call: TRBV7-9
j_call: TRBJ2-1
cdr3_aa: CASSRPIQGNEQFF

clone_size: once
v_call: TRBV7-2
j_call: TRBJ1-1
cdr3_aa: CASSQPGTGVLKGAFF

clone_size: .
v_call: TRBV10-3
j_call: TRBJ2-3
cdr3_aa: CAIGRTSGDTQYF

clone_size: .
v_call: TRBV29-1
j_call: TRBJ2-7
cdr3_aa: CSVLSGTTSYEQYF

clone_size: .
v_call: TRBV7-2
j_call: TRBJ2-7
cdr3_aa: CASSPKTAEQYF

clone_size: few
v_call: TRBV18
j_call: TRBJ1-2
cdr3_aa: CASSPRRSRGVYGYTF

clone_size: .
v_call: TRBV6-6
j_call: TRBJ1-2
cdr3_aa: CASSFPPKAGYTF

clone_size: few
v_call: TRBV5-1
j_call: TRBJ2-3
cdr3_aa: CASSRDRGSTDTQYF

clone_size: .
v_call: TRBV6-5
j_call: TRBJ1-2
cdr3_aa: CASSYHREIGYTF

clone_size: .
v_call: TRBV14
j_call: TRBJ1-2
cdr3_aa: CASSQVRTGGYGYTF

clone_size: few
v_call: TRBV9
j_call: TRBJ2-5
cdr3_aa: CASSDGGWETQYF

clone_size: .
v_call: TRBV4-2
j_call: TRBJ2-2
cdr3_aa: CASSQDPTGLNPGELFF

clone_size: .
v_call: TRBV6-1
j_call: TRBJ2-2
cdr3_aa: CASTSLGPGELFF

clone_size: once
v_call: TRBV19
j_call: TRBJ2-5
cdr3_aa: CASSRRGWEETQYF

clone_size: .
v_call: TRBV6-1
j_call: TRBJ1-2
cdr3_aa: CASSQGRGYTF

clone_size: .
v_call: TRBV7-8
j_call: TRBJ2-7
cdr3_aa: CASSLWSRSYEQYF

clone_size: .
v_call: TRBV27
j_call: TRBJ2-1
cdr3_aa: CASSLNYYNEQFF

clone_size: .
v_call: TRBV27
j_call: TRBJ2-2
cdr3_aa: CASRMDKVGGRELFF

clone_size: .
v_call: TRBV28
j_call: TRBJ1-2
cdr3_aa: CASFTGGGYGYTF

clone_size: .
v_call: TRBV4-2
j_call: TRBJ2-3
cdr3_aa: CASSPSLGRGGLDTQYF

clone_size: few
v_call: TRBV7-9
j_call: TRBJ2-4
cdr3_aa: CASSLVGQGLRGNIQYF

clone_size: .
v_call: TRBV30
j_call: TRBJ1-1
cdr3_aa: CAWSAVRAAEAFF

clone_size: .
v_call: TRBV4-3
j_call: TRBJ2-3
cdr3_aa: CASSPQVHTDTQYF